This TCR beta chain was sequenced in a study of shared clonotypes between healthy human individuals (dated by TCRdb to between 2020 and 2021). Concerning the study at large: A couple of women and three men aged 18 to 49 years were included in the cohort. For each donor, CD4 naive and CD4 memory were each run on three plates, CD8 naive on two plates, and CD8 memory on one plate. The study deeply sequenced blood TCR repertoires of several healthy adults to estimate repertoire size and the extent of clonotype sharing between individuals. Different laboratories and diverse techniques were used to prepare libraries and sequence TCR repertoires, to increase sequencing depth and limit assay-specific biases. Between about 0.94 and 8.9 billion PBMCs per donor were obtained by leukapheresis.

Notes on this clone: The target of this receptor is not known. No much larger clonotype is one base removed from it; base qualities were not supplied. Other DNA sequences from this sample encode an identical CDR3 as well.

The junction shows trimming of 4 bases on V and 5 bases on J, plus 5 bases between the germline ends. CDR1 is given as MNHEY and CDR2 as SVGAGI, both from the germline V gene. The CDR3 contains 11 residues, cysteine and phenylalanine counted. The CDR3 DNA has 33 bases and is translated from base 1. The donors were healthy, HIV-negative adults with no recently reported acute infections or vaccinations. Every donor was a Caucasian adult living in Nashville, Tennessee, USA. CD4+ T cells were enriched through magnetic negative selection, after which naive cells were positively selected on CD45RA and the remaining negative fraction served as the memory subset. After blood collection by leukapheresis, PBMCs were isolated using Ficoll-Histopaque density gradient centrifugation and then cryopreserved in the vapor phase of liquid nitrogen. Analytical flow cytometry was used to check the purity and quantity of every magnetically sorted T cell population. From each sorted fraction, genomic DNA was isolated and quantified by UV absorbance on a Nanodrop 2000c.

The study at large found these results: Rarefaction of sorted-subset datasets indicated incomplete sequencing despite the large sequencing depth. Compared with non-shared clonotypes, the clonotypes found in all four sorted-subset donors had higher generation probabilities. Larger estimated clonotype richness was generally found for naive subsets than for memory subsets. Sampling was limited to blood, and TCR repertoires in tissue likely differ from TCR repertoires in blood. Pairwise subsampling led to the expectation that sequencing depth would affect the degree of clonotype sharing among donors. Approximately 5% of naive CD4, around 3.6% of naive CD8, about 2.5% of memory CD4, and about 0.4% of memory CD8 clonotypes were shared across a few donors. The genetic and exposure-history diversity represented was limited by the small number of donors.

Using the deep immunoSEQ assay, TCR CDR3 regions were amplified from genomic DNA by multiplex PCR. Extracted genomic DNA from each cell subset was distributed evenly across all wells of several immunoSEQ 96-well plates, and each plate was treated as a replicate. For sorted subsets, each replicate PCR was loaded with 200 ng genomic DNA, equivalent to about 33,000 T cell genomes. Purified libraries were quantified with a Qubit 3.0 fluorometer, sized on a Bioanalyzer 2100, and re-quantified with the KAPA Library Quantification kit. Each immunoSEQ 96-well plate was sequenced on its own single-read 150-cycle Illumina NextSeq 550 flow cell. From the authors' description of their analysis: The immunoSEQ output contained only junctional sequences without quality scores, so filtering could not match that applied to full-length reads. To assign V/J genes and CDR3, sequences were annotated against IMGT germline references using PyIR, a Python wrapper for IgBLAST v1.9. Reads were removed for weak V/J assignments (E-value above 1e-6), missing CDR3, stop codons, out-of-frame junctions, or ambiguous translated residues. V3J clonotypes were defined as sequences sharing an identical inferred V gene, J gene, and CDR3 amino acid sequence. Percentage overlap between repertoires was calculated by dividing the number of shared unique clonotypes by the size of the smaller repertoire. Richness of each repertoire was evaluated using RTK rarefaction, the Chao1 estimator, and Recon v2.1 estimates of unobserved clonotypes. For all TCRbeta clonotypes obtained by the gDNA method from a handful of donors, generation probabilities were computed with OLGA. TCRdb provides this immuneACCESS table in a form limited to in-frame rearrangements. Some clones are lacking; in checked studies, under half of them reflect an unresolved V gene, and why the rest are absent is not known. V and J calls and clone size are those listed in that table; D and trimming were worked out from the DNA. Recorded for this sample are a few million clones; almost 96% of them occurred a single time. The ten largest account for about 0.13% of the sample.

The receptor was isolated from a man between 18 and 35 years old in good health. The sequence is built from TRBV6-5 and TRBJ1-1; the D segment cannot be called with confidence. The sequencing sample was made of naive CD4+ T cells sorted from blood. Explained via the paper, the cell subset or site label denotes: CD45RA+ positively selected. The nucleotide sequence is TGTGCCAGCAGTTTTGGGACTGAAGCTTTCTTT. It specifies CASSFGTEAFF.